This TCR beta chain was found in a study of a mutant IDH1 vaccine in newly diagnosed glioma. About the research overall: Patients arrived already treated with radiotherapy, temozolomide, or both, most having had both.

The germline gives CDR1 SQVTM, CDR2 ANQGSEA. V was clipped by 4 bases and J by 5 bases; unmatched bases: 9. This CDR3 comprises 16 residues. Stated time point: week 11, during vaccination. Topical imiquimod accompanied each vaccine dose, which consisted of 300 ug of mutant IDH1 20-mer peptide. Donors had new IDH1-mutant astrocytomas of WHO grade 3 or 4 (ATRX-lost). Concerning this clone: Its antigen remains unknown.

Libraries were prepared by immunoSEQ multiplex PCR; TCRdb keeps only in-frame clonotypes and omits some of them. Among around 60,000 clones, roughly 84% were seen once, and the ten largest hold about 9.4%. Here the sequenced sample was PBMCs, taken from a glioma patient whose treatment included an IDH1 peptide vaccine. The clonotype was recovered from a woman in her 50s with glioma. This chain uses TRBV29-1 with TRBJ2-5, with 14 bases matching TRBD2. Here the CDR3 reads CSVGVGLAGGRETQYF. CDR3 in DNA: TGCAGCGTTGGGGTCGGACTAGCGGGGGGACGGGAGACCCAGTACTTC.